The 26 T cell receptor beta chains reported below all come from one sample, sequenced in a study of T cells in Graves' hyperthyroidism and ophthalmopathy. TCR beta CDR3 region amplification was performed from RNA transcripts. The HTBI primer set was used in a first-round RT-PCR of the TCR CDR3. TCRdb recomputed calls from the multiplex PCR reads with MiXCR, one row per CDR3 protein. The sample includes roughly 200,000 distinct CDR3 sequences, about 16% seen only once; the top ten take 44%. The sequenced sample consisted of blood. The receptors were gathered from a middle-aged man with Graves' hyperthyroidism.

This clonotype was seen ten or more times. The chain joins TRBV5-1 to TRBJ2-2; D is uncertain. V shed 0 bases and J shed 3 bases, with 6 bases lying between them. The germline CDR1 and CDR2 sequences are SGHRS and YFSETQ. The CDR3 has 14 residues. The CDR3 nucleotides are TGCGCCAGCAGCTTGGAGTCTGACACCGGGGAGCTGTTTTTT. Its translation: CASSLESDTGELFF. Drawing the rest from reference TRBV5-1 and TRBJ2-2, the complete variable domain is KAGVTQTPRYLIKTRGQQVTLSCSPISGHRSVSWYQQTPGQGLQFLFEYFSETQRNKGNFPGRFSGRQFSNSRSEMNVSTLELGDSALYLCASSLESDTGELFFGEGSRLTVL.

The chain carries TRBV20-1 and TRBJ1-1; TRBD1 is a possible D gene (6 bases). The CDR3 is 13 amino acids. Germline CDR1 DFQATT, CDR2 SNEGSKA (reference sequence). Trimming removed 0 bases from V and 1 base from J, with 6 bases in between. CDR3 residues: CSARETGNTEAFF. CDR3 DNA sequence: TGCAGTGCTAGAGAGACAGGGAACACTGAAGCTTTCTTT.

This clonotype has at least ten counts. The rearrangement joins TRBV5-1 to TRBJ1-1; D is perhaps TRBD1 (5 bases). The CDR3 totals 15 residues. Trimming left V 0 bases short and J 4 bases short, with 13 bases between. Germline V lookup: CDR1 SGHRS, CDR2 YFSETQ. CDR3 in amino acids: CASSLAGPQGTEAFF. The CDR3 nucleotides are TGCGCCAGCAGCTTGGCCGGCCCTCAGGGCACTGAAGCTTTCTTT. The full variable domain, with the rest looked up from reference TRBV5-1 and TRBJ1-1, is KAGVTQTPRYLIKTRGQQVTLSCSPISGHRSVSWYQQTPGQGLQFLFEYFSETQRNKGNFPGRFSGRQFSNSRSEMNVSTLELGDSALYLCASSLAGPQGTEAFFGQGTRLTVV.

Comments on this clonotype: A much larger clone differs from this one at a single base, so this may be a read error. The chain combines TRBV18 with TRBJ2-5; tentative D call: TRBD1 (6 bases). The CDR3 spans 18 residues. The germline V gene encodes CDR1 KGHSH and CDR2 LQKENI. CDR3 DNA sequence: TGTGCCGGCTCACCACAGGGTCCGGGACCACACTCGGGGGAGACCCAGTACTTC. The encoded protein is CAGSPQGPGPHSGETQYF. Looking up the rest from reference TRBV18 and TRBJ2-5 gives the full variable domain: NAGVMQNPRHLVRRRGQEARLRCSPMKGHSHVYWYRQLPEEGLKFMVYLQKENIIDESGMPKERFSAEFPKEGPSILRIQQVVRGDSAAYFCAGSPQGPGPHSGETQYFGPGTRLLVL.

This chain uses TRBV30 with TRBJ2-1, with 12 nucleotides matching TRBD1. The length of the CDR3 is 11 residues. The germline V gene has CDR1 GTSNPN and CDR2 SVGIG (reference sequence). V was clipped by 4 bases and J by 15 bases; unmatched bases: 4. CDR3: CAWTGTGGPFF. Here the CDR3 DNA reads TGTGCCTGGACCGGGACAGGGGGCCCGTTCTTC.

Ten or more counts support this clonotype. The V call is TRBV3-1, the J call TRBJ1-1; no clear D gene. The germline gives CDR1 LGHDT, CDR2 YNNKEL (reference sequence). V was shortened by 4 bases and J by 2 bases, with 8 bases between the two germline ends. CDR3 size: 13 residues. The CDR3 sequence is CASSRALNTEAFF. The CDR3 nucleotides read TGTGCCAGCAGCCGGGCCCTTAACACTGAAGCTTTCTTT.

This clonotype showed up many times. This chain links TRBV12-3 or TRBV12-4 with TRBJ2-1; 8 nucleotides line up with TRBD2. The CDR3 is 15 residues long. J lost 8 bases, V lost 4 bases, and 10 bases had no gene match. CDR3 nucleotides: TGTGCCAGCAGTTCCGGGACTAGTCTTGTCGATGAGCAGTTCTTC. It is translated as CASSSGTSLVDEQFF.

Ten or more counts support this clonotype. The V gene is TRBV29-1, the J gene TRBJ1-2; a possible D gene is TRBD1 (5 bases). Germline V gives CDR1 SQVTM, CDR2 ANQGSEA. The CDR3 runs to 15 residues. V gave up 5 bases and J gave up 0 bases, with 16 bases separating them. For the CDR3, the DNA is TGCAGCGTTCCGCGCAAGGGGACTACTAACTATGGCTACACCTTC. It translates to CSVPRKGTTNYGYTF.

This clonotype was observed a handful of times. The rearrangement links TRBV19 to TRBJ2-3, with 9 bases aligning to TRBD1. The V gene end was trimmed by 5 bases and the J gene end by 4 bases; junction bases not matched to a gene: 13. CDR1 and CDR2 (germline): LNHDA, SQIVND (reference sequence). This CDR3 spans 17 amino acids. The CDR3 spells CASSAGPYRGRPDTQYF. The CDR3, as DNA: TGTGCCAGTAGTGCGGGGCCCTACAGGGGGCGGCCAGATACGCAGTATTTT.

This chain uses TRBV19 with TRBJ1-2, with D unresolved. This CDR3 comprises 12 residues. Looked up from germline, CDR1 is LNHDA and CDR2 is SQIVND (reference sequence). Deletions cut 9 bases from V and 8 bases from J, with 16 bases between. In DNA form, the CDR3 reads TGTGCCAGACGGCCATGGTCCGGGGGCTACACCTTC. Its translation: CARRPWSGGYTF. The whole variable domain, filled in from reference TRBV19 and TRBJ1-2, reads DGGITQSPKYLFRKEGQNVTLSCEQNLNHDAMYWYRQDPGQGLRLIYYSQIVNDFQKGDIAEGYSVSREKKESFPLTVTSAQKNPTAFYLCARRPWSGGYTFGSGTRLTVV.

In its sample, this clonotype was seen a few times. The chain couples TRBV9 to TRBJ1-1; D is unclear. V was trimmed by 4 bases and J by 3 bases, leaving 7 bases between them. Per the germline V gene, CDR1 is SGDLS and CDR2 is YYNGEE. The CDR3 totals 12 residues. The CDR3 loop is CASSNSDTEAFF. The CDR3 region has the DNA TGTGCCAGCAGCAACAGCGACACTGAAGCTTTCTTT.

This clonotype was detected ten times or more. This sequence joins TRBV7-3 and TRBJ2-3; D possibly uses TRBD1 or TRBD2 (5 bases each). This CDR3 contains 16 residues. CDR1 is SGHTA, CDR2 FQGTGA, per germline. V lost 5 bases and J lost 0, with 15 bases in between. CDR3 DNA: TGTGCCAGCAGCCAAGGGACGAAAACTAGCACAGATACGCAGTATTTT. It specifies CASSQGTKTSTDTQYF.

The chain couples TRBV24-1 to TRBJ2-2; TRBD1 matches 8 bases. The CDR3 contains 16 residues. V trimming: 4 bases; J trimming: 3 bases; junction bases outside the gene matches: 6. Germline assignment: CDR1 KGHDR and CDR2 SFDVKD. The CDR3 nucleotides read TGTGCCACCAGTGACTCCGGGACAGGTTACACCGGGGAGCTGTTTTTT. It is translated as CATSDSGTGYTGELFF.

In this sample, this clonotype turned up a few times. This chain connects TRBV5-8 to TRBJ1-2; 11 nucleotides agree with TRBD1. This CDR3 has 16 amino acids. CDR1 and CDR2 (germline): SGHTS, YDEGEE. The ends lost 0 bases at V and 4 bases at J; junction bases unmatched: 5. The DNA of the CDR3 is TGTGCCAGCAGCTTGGTGGGACAGGGGGACCTCTATGGCTACACCTTC. Its translation is CASSLVGQGDLYGYTF.

The J gene is TRBJ2-1, the V gene TRBV6-2 or TRBV6-3; D may be TRBD1 or TRBD2 (5 bases each). V gave up 10 bases and J gave up 3 bases, with 22 bases separating them. CDR1 and CDR2 from the germline V gene are MNHEY and SVGEGT. CDR3 size: 16 residues. DNA of the CDR3: TGTGCCACCTCAAACTCCGGGGCTATGAGCTACAATGAGCAGTTCTTC. Its protein is CATSNSGAMSYNEQFF.

Many counts were recorded for this clonotype. CDR3 in DNA: TGTGCCTGGAGTACAGGCGGCCCCCAAGAGACCCAGTACTTC. Its protein product is CAWSTGGPQETQYF. The chain employs TRBV30 and TRBJ2-5; maybe TRBD1 (5 bases). Germline loops: CDR1 GTSNPN, CDR2 SVGIG (reference sequence). Deletions cut 2 bases from V and 1 base from J, with 11 bases between. The CDR3 runs to 14 residues.

This clonotype was found many times. The chain has TRBV10-3 and TRBJ1-1; D call uncertain. The CDR3 length is 14 residues. CDR1 is ENHRY and CDR2 is SYGVKD in the germline V gene. V dropped 4 bases and J dropped 3 bases, with 12 bases sitting between them. CDR3 DNA: TGTGCCATCAGTGGTTCATTACTGTACACTGAAGCTTTCTTT. Its protein is CAISGSLLYTEAFF.

V and J are TRBV29-1 and TRBJ2-5; 9 bases are a match to TRBD1. Trimming removed 6 bases from V and 5 bases from J; junction bases left unmatched: 10. The germline CDR1 and CDR2 sequences are SQVTM and ANQGSEA. This CDR3 comprises 14 residues. CDR3 region: CSVIRTGALETQYF. As DNA, the CDR3 is TGCAGCGTGATACGGACAGGGGCTTTGGAGACCCAGTACTTC.

This clonotype was observed many times. The genes are TRBV4-2 and TRBJ1-2, with a weak D call TRBD1 (6 bases). Trimming cost V 0 bases and J 3 bases, with 11 bases left between them. The CDR3 has 15 residues. In germline, CDR1 is LGHNA, CDR2 YNFKEQ. As DNA, the CDR3 is TGTGCCAGCAGCCAAGATCGACAGGAAGACTATGGCTACACCTTC. It encodes CASSQDRQEDYGYTF.

J is TRBJ2-6 and V is TRBV6-2 or TRBV6-3, with TRBD2 as a possible D gene (5 bases). Germline CDR1 and CDR2: MNHEY and SVGEGT. This CDR3 region has 15 residues. V lost 7 bases and J lost 3, with 13 bases in between. Here the CDR3 reads CASTPPGNGANVLTF. CDR3 coding DNA: TGTGCCAGCACCCCCCCCGGGAATGGGGCCAACGTCCTGACTTTC.

At least ten counts were recorded for this clonotype. V gene TRBV12-3 or TRBV12-4 combines with J gene TRBJ1-5, with D possibly TRBD1 on 6 matching bases. The V and J ends lost 6 bases and 2 bases respectively, with 14 bases between them. This CDR3 spans 15 amino acids. The chain's CDR3 is CASSLWDIGNQPQHF. The CDR3 DNA sequence: TGTGCCAGCAGCCTATGGGACATTGGCAATCAGCCCCAGCATTTT.

This clonotype occurred many times. The V call is TRBV3-1, the J call TRBJ1-2; 9 bases align to TRBD1. CDR3 length: 15 residues. The V gene end was trimmed by 0 bases and the J gene end by 7 bases; junction bases not matched to a gene: 6. Germline-derived CDR1 and CDR2 are LGHDT and YNNKEL (reference sequence). DNA for the CDR3: TGTGCCAGCAGCCAAGACGCCGGGACAGGGTTTGGCTACACCTTC. This encodes CASSQDAGTGFGYTF.

The chain couples TRBV7-9 to TRBJ1-4; D remains ambiguous. The length of the CDR3 is 13 residues. CDR1 and CDR2 (germline): SEHNR, FQNEAQ (reference sequence). V lost 5 bases to trimming and J lost 0 bases, with 4 bases between them. CDR3 coding DNA: TGTGCCAGCAGCCACCCAACTAATGAAAAACTGTTTTTT. It codes for CASSHPTNEKLFF.

This clonotype was seen many times. The V gene is TRBV5-1, the J gene TRBJ2-1; either TRBD1 or TRBD2 may supply D (5 bases each). Germline V gene sequence: CDR1 SGHRS, CDR2 YFSETQ. V gave up 0 bases and J gave up 3 bases, with 16 bases separating them. The CDR3 is made up of 17 amino acids. The CDR3 spells CASSLDLGTQYYNEQFF. The CDR3 DNA reads as TGCGCCAGCAGCTTGGATTTGGGGACCCAATACTACAATGAGCAGTTCTTC.

This sequence joins TRBV3-1 and TRBJ1-1; D not resolved. V shed 4 bases and J shed 1 base, with 10 bases lying between them. The germline V gene encodes CDR1 LGHDT and CDR2 YNNKEL (reference sequence). The CDR3 has 14 residues. CDR3 nucleotides: TGTGCCAGCAGCCCCCGCACGGAGAACACTGAAGCTTTCTTT. The encoded protein is CASSPRTENTEAFF.

This clonotype has ten or more counts. The chain recombines TRBV5-1 with TRBJ1-1; the match to TRBD1 covers 7 bases. The germline V gene encodes CDR1 SGHRS and CDR2 YFSETQ. CDR3 size: 15 residues. V trimming: 4 bases; J trimming: 9 bases; junction bases outside the gene matches: 15. CDR3 DNA: TGCGCCAGCAGCAACACCAGGGGGGACCCTCTTCAAGCTTTCTTT. Translation gives CASSNTRGDPLQAFF.